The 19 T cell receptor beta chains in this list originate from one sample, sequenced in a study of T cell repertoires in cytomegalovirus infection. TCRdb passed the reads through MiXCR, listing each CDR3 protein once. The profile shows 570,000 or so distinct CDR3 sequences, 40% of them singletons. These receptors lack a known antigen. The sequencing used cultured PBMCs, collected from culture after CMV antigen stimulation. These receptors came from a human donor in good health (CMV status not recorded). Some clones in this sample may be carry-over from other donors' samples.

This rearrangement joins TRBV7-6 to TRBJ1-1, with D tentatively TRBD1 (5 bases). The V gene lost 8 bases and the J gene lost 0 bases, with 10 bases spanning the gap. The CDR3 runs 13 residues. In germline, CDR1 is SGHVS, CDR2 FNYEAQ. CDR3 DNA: TGTGCCAGCTCAGACAGACTGAACACTGAAGCTTTCTTT. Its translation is CASSDRLNTEAFF.

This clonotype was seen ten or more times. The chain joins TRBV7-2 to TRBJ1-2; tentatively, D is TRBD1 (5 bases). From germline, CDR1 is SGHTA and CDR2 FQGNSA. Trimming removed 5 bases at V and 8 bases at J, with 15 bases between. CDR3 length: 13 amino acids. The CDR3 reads CASSPLGTAGYTF. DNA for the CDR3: TGTGCCAGCAGCCCGCTCGGGACGGCCGGCTACACCTTC.

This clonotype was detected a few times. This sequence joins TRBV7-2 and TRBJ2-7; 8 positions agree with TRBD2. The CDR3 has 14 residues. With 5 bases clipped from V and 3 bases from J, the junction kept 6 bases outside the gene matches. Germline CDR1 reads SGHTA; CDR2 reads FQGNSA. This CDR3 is CASSPTGTSYEQYF. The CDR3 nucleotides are TGTGCCAGCAGCCCCACCGGGACTAGCTACGAGCAGTACTTC.

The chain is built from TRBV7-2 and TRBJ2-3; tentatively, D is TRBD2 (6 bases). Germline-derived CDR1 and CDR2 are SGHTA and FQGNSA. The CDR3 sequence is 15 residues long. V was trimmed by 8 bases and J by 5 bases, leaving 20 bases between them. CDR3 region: CASGLGGPTRDTQYF. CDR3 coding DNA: TGTGCCAGCGGCCTGGGAGGTCCCACTCGAGATACGCAGTATTTT.

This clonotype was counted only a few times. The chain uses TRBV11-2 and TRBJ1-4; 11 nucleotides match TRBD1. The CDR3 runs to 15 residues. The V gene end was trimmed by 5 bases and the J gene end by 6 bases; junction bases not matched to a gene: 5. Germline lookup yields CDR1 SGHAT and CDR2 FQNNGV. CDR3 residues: CASSRTGGMDEKLFF. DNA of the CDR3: TGTGCCAGCAGCCGGACAGGGGGCATGGATGAAAAACTGTTTTTT.

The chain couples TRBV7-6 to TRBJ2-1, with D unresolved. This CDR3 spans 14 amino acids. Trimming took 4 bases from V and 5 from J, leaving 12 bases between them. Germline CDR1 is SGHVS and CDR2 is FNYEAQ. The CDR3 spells CASSWAGRNNEQFF. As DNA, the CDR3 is TGTGCCAGCAGCTGGGCCGGGCGGAACAATGAGCAGTTCTTC.

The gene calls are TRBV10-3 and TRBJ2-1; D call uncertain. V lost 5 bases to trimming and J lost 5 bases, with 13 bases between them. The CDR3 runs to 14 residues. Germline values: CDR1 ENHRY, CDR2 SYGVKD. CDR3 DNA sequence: TGTGCCATCAGTCACTTCGTTGGTGACAATGAGCAGTTCTTC. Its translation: CAISHFVGDNEQFF.

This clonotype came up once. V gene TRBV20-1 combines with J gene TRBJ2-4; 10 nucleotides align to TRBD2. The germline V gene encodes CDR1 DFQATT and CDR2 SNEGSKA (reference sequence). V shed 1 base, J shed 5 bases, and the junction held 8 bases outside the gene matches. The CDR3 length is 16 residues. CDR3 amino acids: CSARALAGEKENIQYF. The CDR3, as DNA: TGCAGTGCTAGAGCCCTAGCGGGGGAGAAAGAAAACATTCAGTACTTC.

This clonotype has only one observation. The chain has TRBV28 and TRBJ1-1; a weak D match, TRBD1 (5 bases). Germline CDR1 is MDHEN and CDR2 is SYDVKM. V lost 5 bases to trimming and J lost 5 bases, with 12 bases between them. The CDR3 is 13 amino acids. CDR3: CASSPLGVTEAFF. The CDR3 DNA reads TGTGCCAGCAGTCCCCTAGGGGTGACTGAAGCTTTCTTT.

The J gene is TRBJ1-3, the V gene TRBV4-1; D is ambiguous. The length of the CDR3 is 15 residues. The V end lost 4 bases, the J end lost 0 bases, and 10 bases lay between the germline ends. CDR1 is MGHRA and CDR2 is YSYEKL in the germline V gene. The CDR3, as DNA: TGCGCCAGCAGCCGCCGGACTGACTCTGGAAACACCATATATTTT. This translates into CASSRRTDSGNTIYF.

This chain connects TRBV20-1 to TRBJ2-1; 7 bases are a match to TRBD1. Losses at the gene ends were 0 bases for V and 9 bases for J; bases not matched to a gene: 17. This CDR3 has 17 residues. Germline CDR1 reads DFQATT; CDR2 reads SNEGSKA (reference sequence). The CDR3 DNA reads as TGCAGTGCTAGAGATGAAGGGGGCAGGGAGTATTTCAGTGAGCAGTTCTTC. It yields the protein CSARDEGGREYFSEQFF.

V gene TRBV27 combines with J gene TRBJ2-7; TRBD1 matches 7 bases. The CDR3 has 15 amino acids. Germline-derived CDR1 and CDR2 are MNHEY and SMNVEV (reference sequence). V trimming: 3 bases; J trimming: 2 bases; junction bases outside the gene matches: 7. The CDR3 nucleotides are TGTGCCAGCAGTTTCGCCGGGACAGCACCCTACGAGCAGTACTTC. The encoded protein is CASSFAGTAPYEQYF.

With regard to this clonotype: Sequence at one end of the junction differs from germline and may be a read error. DNA of the CDR3: TGTGCCAACAGCTTAACACTAATGGGTGGTGAGCAGTTCTTC. Translation gives CANSLTLMGGEQFF. The V gene is TRBV7-9, the J gene TRBJ2-1; D unresolved. CDR3 size: 14 residues. Germline values: CDR1 SEHNR, CDR2 FQNEAQ (reference sequence).

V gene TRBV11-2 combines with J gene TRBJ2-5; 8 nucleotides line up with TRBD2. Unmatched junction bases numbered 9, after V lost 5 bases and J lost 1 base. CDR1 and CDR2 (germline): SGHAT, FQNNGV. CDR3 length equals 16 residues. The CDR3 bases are TGTGCCAGCAGCCTGGGCCAGCGGGAGTCCCAAGAGACCCAGTACTTC. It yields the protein CASSLGQRESQETQYF.

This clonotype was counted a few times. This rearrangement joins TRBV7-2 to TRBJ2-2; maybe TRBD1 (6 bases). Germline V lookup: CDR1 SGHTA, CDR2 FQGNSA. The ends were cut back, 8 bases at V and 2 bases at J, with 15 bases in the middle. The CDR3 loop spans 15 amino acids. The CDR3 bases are TGTGCCAGCCCCATGAGGACAGACAACACCGGGGAGCTGTTTTTT. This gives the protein CASPMRTDNTGELFF.

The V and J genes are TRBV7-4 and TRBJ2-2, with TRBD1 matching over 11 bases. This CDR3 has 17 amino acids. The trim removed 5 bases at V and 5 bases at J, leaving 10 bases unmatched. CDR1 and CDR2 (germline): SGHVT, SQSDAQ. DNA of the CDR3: TGTGCCAGCAGCCCCGCCGCGGGACAGGGGGGAACCGGGGAGCTGTTTTTT. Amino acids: CASSPAAGQGGTGELFF.

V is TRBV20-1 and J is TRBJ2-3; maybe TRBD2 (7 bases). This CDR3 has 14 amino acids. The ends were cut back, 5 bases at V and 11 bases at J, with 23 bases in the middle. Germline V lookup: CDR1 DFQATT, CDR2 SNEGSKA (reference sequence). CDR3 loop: CSAGGGGDTFEQYF. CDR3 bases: TGCAGTGCTGGGGGGGGCGGGGATACGTTCGAGCAGTATTTT.

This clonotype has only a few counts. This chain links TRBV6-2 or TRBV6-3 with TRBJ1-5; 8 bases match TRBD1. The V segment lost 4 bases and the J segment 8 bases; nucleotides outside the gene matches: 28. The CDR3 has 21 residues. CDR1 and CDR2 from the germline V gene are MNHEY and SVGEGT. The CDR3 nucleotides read TGTGCCAGCAGTTTTTTTCCTAGACAGGGGAGGGGCAAGGGGATTAGGGAGCCCCAGCATTTT. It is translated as CASSFFPRQGRGKGIREPQHF.

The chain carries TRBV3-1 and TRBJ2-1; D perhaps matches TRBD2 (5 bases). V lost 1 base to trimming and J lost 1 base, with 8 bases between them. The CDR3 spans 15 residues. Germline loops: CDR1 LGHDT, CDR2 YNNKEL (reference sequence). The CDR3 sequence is CASSQGGRSYNEQFF. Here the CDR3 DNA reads TGTGCCAGCAGCCAAGGTGGGAGATCCTACAATGAGCAGTTCTTC.